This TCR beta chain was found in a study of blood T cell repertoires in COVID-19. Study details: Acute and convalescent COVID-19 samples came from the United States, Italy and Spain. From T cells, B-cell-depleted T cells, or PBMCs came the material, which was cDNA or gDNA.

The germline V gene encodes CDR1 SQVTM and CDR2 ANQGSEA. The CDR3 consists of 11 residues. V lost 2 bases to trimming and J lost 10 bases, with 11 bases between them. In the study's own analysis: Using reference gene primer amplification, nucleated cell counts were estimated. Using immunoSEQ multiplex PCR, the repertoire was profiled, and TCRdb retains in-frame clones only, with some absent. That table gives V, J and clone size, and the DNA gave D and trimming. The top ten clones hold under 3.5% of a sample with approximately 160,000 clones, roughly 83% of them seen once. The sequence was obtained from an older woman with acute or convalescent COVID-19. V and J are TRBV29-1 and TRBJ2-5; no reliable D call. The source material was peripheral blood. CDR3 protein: CSVEIESGQYF. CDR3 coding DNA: TGCAGCGTTGAAATCGAGAGTGGCCAGTACTTC.